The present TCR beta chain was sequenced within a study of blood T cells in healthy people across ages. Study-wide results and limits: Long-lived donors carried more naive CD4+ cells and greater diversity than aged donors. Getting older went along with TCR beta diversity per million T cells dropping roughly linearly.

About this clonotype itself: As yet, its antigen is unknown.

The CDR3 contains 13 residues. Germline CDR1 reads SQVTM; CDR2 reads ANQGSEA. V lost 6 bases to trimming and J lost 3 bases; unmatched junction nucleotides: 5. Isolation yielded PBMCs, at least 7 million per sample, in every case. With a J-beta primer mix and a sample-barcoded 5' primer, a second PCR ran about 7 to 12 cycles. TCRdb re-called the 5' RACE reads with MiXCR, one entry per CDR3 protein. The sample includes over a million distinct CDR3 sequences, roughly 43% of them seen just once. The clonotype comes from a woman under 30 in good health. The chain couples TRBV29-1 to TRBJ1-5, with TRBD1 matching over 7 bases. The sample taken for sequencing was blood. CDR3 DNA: TGCAGCGTCTCCGGGACAGTCAATCAGCCCCAGCATTTT. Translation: CSVSGTVNQPQHF. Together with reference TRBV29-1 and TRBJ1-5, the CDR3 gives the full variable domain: SAVISQKPSRDICQRGTSLTIQCQVDSQVTMMFWYRQQPGQSLTLIATANQGSEATYESGFVIDKFPISRPNLTFSTLTVSNMSPEDSSIYLCSVSGTVNQPQHFGDGTRLSIL.